The present TCR beta chain was sequenced within a study of CD8 T cells in Susac syndrome. About the study: Blood was drawn from patients with Susac syndrome. At that point, they were therapy-naive, on corticosteroids, or on intravenous immunoglobulin alone.

CD8+ and CD4+ T cells circulating in blood were sequenced for TCR beta. In germline, CDR1 is SGHRS, CDR2 YFSETQ. V dropped 5 bases and J dropped 6 bases, with 11 bases sitting between them. The CDR3 runs to 12 residues. Random hexamers were used to reverse transcribe about 0.5 to 1 ug of RNA. The CDR3 of TCR beta was amplified by immunoSEQ multiplex PCR across 54 Vbeta and 13 Jbeta. MiXCR, applied by TCRdb to the immunoSEQ multiplex PCR reads, yields one record per CDR3 protein. The table has under 200,000 distinct CDR3 sequences, 95% to 97% seen once; the top ten hold approximately 0.12%. This TCR derives from a human donor with Susac syndrome. The V call is TRBV5-1, the J call TRBJ2-5; no clear D. The sample taken for sequencing was CD4+ T cells from PBMCs. CDR3: CASRVEDQTQYF. The CDR3 DNA sequence: TGCGCCAGCAGGGTGGAAGACCAGACCCAGTACTTC.